This T cell receptor beta chain comes out of a study of T cells of healthy individuals. The CDR3 has 13 amino acids. Germline V gives CDR1 ENHRY, CDR2 SYGVKD. Trimming pared 8 bases from V and 0 bases from J, leaving 7 bases between. This clonotype occurred many times. TCRdb redid the calling of the 5' RACE reads with MiXCR, one entry per CDR3 protein. The data show 90,000 to 100,000 distinct CDR3 sequences, under 20% seen once. The chain has TRBV10-3 and TRBJ1-4; no clear D. The origin of this receptor is a human donor in good health. The DNA for the CDR3 is TGTGCCATCCGGAGTCCAACTAATGAAAAACTGTTTTTT. Its protein product is CAIRSPTNEKLFF.